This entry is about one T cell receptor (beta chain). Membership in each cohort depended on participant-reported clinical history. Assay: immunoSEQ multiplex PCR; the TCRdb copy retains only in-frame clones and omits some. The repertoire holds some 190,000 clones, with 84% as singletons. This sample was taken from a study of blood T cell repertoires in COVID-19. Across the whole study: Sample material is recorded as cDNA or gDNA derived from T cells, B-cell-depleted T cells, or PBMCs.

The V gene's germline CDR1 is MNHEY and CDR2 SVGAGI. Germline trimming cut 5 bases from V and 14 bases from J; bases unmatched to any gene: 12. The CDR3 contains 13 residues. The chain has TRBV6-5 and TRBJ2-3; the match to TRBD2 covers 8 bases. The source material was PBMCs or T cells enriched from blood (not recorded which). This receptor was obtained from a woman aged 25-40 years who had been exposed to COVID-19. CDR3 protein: CASSRGGRDFLYF. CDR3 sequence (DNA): TGTGCCAGCAGTCGGGGGGGCCGGGATTTTTTGTATTTT.